This paragraph covers one TCR beta chain sequence. Its antigen is as yet unknown. The libraries of TRB cDNA were prepared using 5' RACE with UMI labels. TCRdb re-analyzed the 5' RACE reads; it lists each CDR3 protein once, without DNA. The sample table includes about 120,000 distinct CDR3 sequences. Those CD8+ T cells considered naive were CD45RO-CCR7+CD27+CD95-. This entry belongs to a study of CXCR3-negative and CXCR3-positive naive CD8 T cells. The CDR3 is made up of 18 amino acids. Germline lookup yields CDR1 MDHEN and CDR2 SYDVKM. Study-wide results and limits: A higher hydrophobicity marked the TRB CDR3s of CXCR3-positive naive cells versus CXCR3-negative naive cells.

The source material was naive CXCR3+ CD8+ T cells from blood. Specified subset: CD45RO-CCR7+CD27+CD95- naive CD8+ T cells expressing CXCR3 (TNR3+). The rearrangement uses TRBV28 and TRBJ1-2. The receptor's source is a human donor in good health. Some clones in this sample may be carry-over from other donors' samples. The CDR3 loop is CASSFGEGALLANYGYTF.